The 24 T cell receptor beta chains given below trace back to one sample, sequenced in a study of early T cells in non-severe SARS-CoV-2 infection. A single record per CDR3 protein comes from TCRdb applying MiXCR to the 5' RACE reads. The table lists roughly 50,000 distinct CDR3 sequences, 6.5% to 9% of them singletons. The sample consisted of whole blood. These receptor sequences come from an adult who was a healthcare worker with PCR-confirmed SARS-CoV-2 infection or an uninfected control (not recorded which).

This clonotype was seen many times. This chain joins TRBV2 and TRBJ1-6, with 7 bases matching TRBD1. V gave up 6 bases and J gave up 7 bases; unmatched junction bases: 9. The CDR3 runs 15 residues. CDR1 is SNHLY and CDR2 is FYNNEI in the germline V gene. The CDR3 sequence is CASRSPTGTNSPLHF. In DNA, the CDR3 is TGTGCCAGCAGGTCCCCGACAGGGACCAATTCACCCCTCCACTTT.

This clonotype was picked up many times. The rearrangement links TRBV16 to TRBJ2-4, with D uncertain. V dropped 3 bases and J dropped 0 bases, with 6 bases sitting between them. Germline-derived CDR1 and CDR2 are KGHSY and FQNENV. The CDR3 has 14 amino acids. The CDR3 DNA sequence: TGTGCCAGCAGCCAGGTCGGAGCCAAAAACATTCAGTACTTC. Translating gives CASSQVGAKNIQYF.

In this sample, this clonotype turned up a few times. J is TRBJ2-1 and V is TRBV6-1, with D tentatively TRBD1 (6 bases). Trimming left V 6 bases short and J 6 bases short, with 12 bases between. The CDR3 sequence is 13 residues long. Germline V gene sequence: CDR1 MNHNS, CDR2 SASEGT. The CDR3 DNA follows: TGTGCCAGCAGACTTACAGGGAGCAATGAGCAGTTCTTC. It encodes CASRLTGSNEQFF.

There are many counts of this clonotype. The chain uses TRBV29-1 and TRBJ2-5; possible D gene TRBD2, 5 bases. With 6 bases removed from V and 7 bases from J, the gap between germline ends came to 15 bases. Per germline, CDR1 SQVTM and CDR2 ANQGSEA. CDR3 length: 12 amino acids. CDR3 DNA sequence: TGCAGCGTCCCCACCGGACTCGGGACCCAGTACTTC. Translation: CSVPTGLGTQYF.

There are many counts of this clonotype. The chain employs TRBV27 and TRBJ2-7; 8 bases agree with TRBD1. The germline V gene encodes CDR1 MNHEY and CDR2 SMNVEV (reference sequence). Losses at the gene ends were 2 bases for V and 0 bases for J; bases not matched to a gene: 3. This CDR3 is built from 15 residues. This CDR3 is CASSLVGTGSYEQYF. Written as DNA, the CDR3 is TGTGCCAGCAGTTTAGTTGGGACAGGCTCCTACGAGCAGTACTTC.

The chain recombines TRBV1 with TRBJ2-1; TRBD2 is the table's D call and was not checked against the DNA. TRBV1 is shown as a pseudogene. The CDR3 runs 15 residues. CDR3 sequence reads: CTSSFGTSGHNEQFF. CDR3 DNA: TGCACCAGCAGCTTCGGGACTAGCGGCCACAATGAGCAGTTCTTC.

This clonotype was detected only a few times. The rearrangement joins TRBV5-5 to TRBJ1-6; TRBD1 aligns across 10 bases. V lost 1 base and J lost 8; bases outside the gene matches: 3. CDR3 length equals 15 residues. Per germline, CDR1 SGHKS and CDR2 YYEKEE (reference sequence). The CDR3: CASSLPGTGDSPLHF. CDR3 DNA: TGTGCCAGCAGCTTGCCCGGGACAGGGGATTCACCCCTCCACTTT.

The chain is built from TRBV7-8 and TRBJ1-1; D not resolved. This CDR3 is built from 14 residues. The germline V gene has CDR1 SGHVS and CDR2 FQNEAQ. Between the trimmed V and J ends, which lost 3 bases and 11 bases, there was a span of 19 bases. As DNA, the CDR3 is TGTGCCAGCAGCTTTGCGACGGGCCCTAATTGGGCTTTCTTT. This sequence encodes CASSFATGPNWAFF. The full variable domain, completed using reference TRBV7-8 and TRBJ1-1, is GAGVSQSPRYKVAKRGQDVALRCDPISGHVSLFWYQQALGQGPEFLTYFQNEAQLDKSGLPSDRFFAERPEGSVSTLKIQRTQQEDSAVYLCASSFATGPNWAFFGQGTRLTVV.

This clonotype appeared a few times. The chain links TRBV6-2 or TRBV6-3 to TRBJ2-5, with 16 bases matching TRBD2. This CDR3 comprises 16 residues. Germline V gene sequence: CDR1 MNHEY, CDR2 SVGEGT. V was clipped by 7 bases and J by 4 bases; unmatched bases: 6. This CDR3 reads CASTGTSGRAGETQYF. CDR3 in DNA: TGTGCCAGCACCGGGACTAGCGGGAGGGCCGGAGAGACCCAGTACTTC.

This clonotype was seen repeatedly, ten times or more. The J gene is TRBJ2-5, the V gene TRBV12-3 or TRBV12-4; no clear D gene. V was cut by 5 bases and J by 3 bases, with 10 bases left in between. The CDR3 is 13 residues long. The CDR3 reads CASSVEVKETQYF. In DNA form, the CDR3 reads TGTGCCAGCAGTGTAGAAGTCAAAGAGACCCAGTACTTC.

This clonotype was counted at least ten times. V is TRBV14 and J is TRBJ2-7, with 10 bases aligning to TRBD1. V dropped 1 base and J dropped 2; count of bases not matched to a gene: 2. The CDR3 length is 15 residues. Per germline, CDR1 SGHDN and CDR2 FVKESK. The DNA for the CDR3 is TGTGCCAGCAGCCAAGTGGGACAGGGGACCTACGAGCAGTACTTC. Translated: CASSQVGQGTYEQYF.

The chain employs TRBV29-1 and TRBJ2-3; no clear D. V was pared by 3 bases and J by 1 base, with 11 bases between. The V gene's germline CDR1 is SQVTM and CDR2 ANQGSEA. The CDR3 loop spans 14 amino acids. Here the CDR3 DNA reads TGCAGCGTTGAGTCCCGGAAAGGCACAGATACGCAGTATTTT. Amino acid sequence: CSVESRKGTDTQYF.

The CDR3 DNA reads TGTGCCAGCAGTTCCGGGACAGGGACCTATGGCTACACCTTC. Translating gives CASSSGTGTYGYTF. This sequence joins TRBV28 and TRBJ1-2; 9 bases match TRBD1. The CDR3 loop spans 14 amino acids. With 4 bases clipped from V and 4 bases from J, the junction kept 4 bases outside the gene matches. The germline V gene encodes CDR1 MDHEN and CDR2 SYDVKM.

This clonotype showed up many times. The rearrangement joins TRBV12-3 or TRBV12-4 to TRBJ2-7; 13 bases fit TRBD2. The CDR3 consists of 13 residues. Losses at the gene ends were 6 bases for V and 7 bases for J; bases not matched to a gene: 3. The CDR3 DNA reads as TGTGCCAGCAGGGGACTAGCGGGGAGTGAGCAGTACTTC. It codes for CASRGLAGSEQYF.

This clonotype appeared a few times. The chain joins TRBV20-1 to TRBJ2-5, with TRBD2 matching 8 bases. Germline CDR1 is DFQATT and CDR2 is SNEGSKA (reference sequence). V dropped 0 bases and J dropped 2; count of bases not matched to a gene: 5. This CDR3 region has 15 residues. The CDR3 sequence is CSARDPTSAQETQYF. The DNA of the CDR3 is TGCAGTGCTAGAGATCCGACTAGCGCACAAGAGACCCAGTACTTC.

The V gene is TRBV12-3 or TRBV12-4, the J gene TRBJ2-5; D is possibly TRBD2 (6 bases). V shed 1 base and J shed 2 bases, with 11 bases lying between them. The CDR3 runs 15 residues. As DNA, the CDR3 is TGTGCCAGCAGTTTAGTACTAGCAGTTCAAGAGACCCAGTACTTC. Its translation: CASSLVLAVQETQYF.

The chain employs TRBV7-2 and TRBJ2-7; 10 bases map to TRBD2. Trimming removed 1 base from V and 7 bases from J; junction bases left unmatched: 10. This CDR3 contains 16 residues. The germline gives CDR1 SGHTA, CDR2 FQGNSA. CDR3 in amino acids: CASSLGASGRAKEQYF. Here the CDR3 DNA reads TGTGCCAGCAGCTTAGGAGCCAGCGGGAGGGCCAAAGAGCAGTACTTC.

This clonotype was detected ten times or more. The chain joins TRBV7-9 to TRBJ2-1; the match to TRBD1 covers 10 bases. The V gene end was trimmed by 3 bases and the J gene end by 9 bases; junction bases not matched to a gene: 5. CDR1 and CDR2 from the germline V gene are SEHNR and FQNEAQ (reference sequence). This CDR3 contains 14 residues. In DNA form, the CDR3 reads TGTGCCAGCAGCTTCTCGACAGGGGGCGTTGAGCAGTTCTTC. The encoded protein is CASSFSTGGVEQFF.

This clonotype was detected many times. The chain couples TRBV5-1 to TRBJ1-5; 9 nucleotides agree with TRBD1. The CDR3 has 15 residues. Germline values: CDR1 SGHRS, CDR2 YFSETQ. V was clipped by 3 bases and J by 3 bases; unmatched bases: 4. This CDR3 reads CASSSTGGYNQPQHF. In DNA, the CDR3 is TGCGCCAGCAGCTCCACAGGGGGCTACAATCAGCCCCAGCATTTT. Supplemented by reference TRBV5-1 and TRBJ1-5, the full variable domain reads KAGVTQTPRYLIKTRGQQVTLSCSPISGHRSVSWYQQTPGQGLQFLFEYFSETQRNKGNFPGRFSGRQFSNSRSEMNVSTLELGDSALYLCASSSTGGYNQPQHFGDGTRLSIL.

This clonotype occurred many times. Germline is not matched at one junction end, which may reflect a read error. This chain links TRBV6-1 with TRBJ2-2; D unclear. Germline CDR1 MNHNS, CDR2 SASEGT. The CDR3 totals 9 residues. CDR3 nucleotide sequence: TGTGCCAGCACCCGGGAGCTGTTTTTT. It translates to CASTRELFF.

This clonotype was found a few times. The chain recombines TRBV19 with TRBJ2-3; weak D call: TRBD2 (5 bases). This CDR3 has 16 amino acids. Trimming removed 5 bases at V and 0 bases at J, with 15 bases between. Looked up from germline, CDR1 is LNHDA and CDR2 is SQIVND (reference sequence). CDR3 sequence (DNA): TGTGCCAGTAGTCCCCCCCCCAGCGGAAGCACAGATACGCAGTATTTT. Translation: CASSPPPSGSTDTQYF.

CDR3 in DNA: TGTGCCAGCAGCGTTAGGGGTGGGGCCAACGTCCTGACTTTC. The encoded protein is CASSVRGGANVLTF. The rearrangement links TRBV9 to TRBJ2-6, with a weak D call TRBD1 (5 bases). Germline values: CDR1 SGDLS, CDR2 YYNGEE. Trimming took off 2 bases at V and 3 bases at J, with 6 bases between the two ends. The CDR3 has 14 amino acids.

This clonotype occurred a few times. The chain couples TRBV12-3 or TRBV12-4 to TRBJ1-4; 9 nucleotides match TRBD1. The CDR3 length is 14 residues. With 5 bases clipped from V and 8 bases from J, the junction kept 6 bases outside the gene matches. In DNA, the CDR3 is TGTGCCAGCAGTCGGGACAGGGCCGCGGAAAAACTGTTTTTT. It is translated as CASSRDRAAEKLFF.

This clonotype has a count of ten or more. In nucleotides, the CDR3 is TGTGCCAGCAGCCGCGGACTCGCCTACACAGATACGCAGTATTTT. Its translation is CASSRGLAYTDTQYF. The chain carries TRBV6-2 or TRBV6-3 and TRBJ2-3; D may be TRBD2 (5 bases). Per the germline V gene, CDR1 is MNHEY and CDR2 is SVGEGT. V lost 6 bases and J lost 2, with 15 bases in between. CDR3 length equals 15 residues.